A selection of T cell receptor beta chains follows, all from one sample in a study of OX40 agonist ivuxolimab in advanced cancers. Some clones are missing from TCRdb's copy, which holds only in-frame ones; the method was immunoSEQ multiplex PCR. Among roughly 79,000 clones, roughly 90% were seen once, and the ten largest hold approximately 0.5%. The source was CD4+ or CD8+ T cells sorted from blood, collected in a trial of the OX40 agonist ivuxolimab. Receptor source: an adult with an advanced solid tumor such as melanoma, head and neck, liver or kidney cancer. Both conserved end residues are part of each CDR3. A D gene is named only where the DNA matches it firmly. Clone size appears in some rows only: once, few, many, or a class for an expanded clone.

NA	TRBD1	TRBJ2-7	TRBV7-2	TGTGCCAGCAGCTCCACACAGGGGGCGGGCGAGCAGTACTTC	CASSSTQGAGEQYF
few	NA	TRBJ2-7	TRBV19	TGTGCCAGTAGTGGCGGGACCCGGGGCGAGCAGTACTTC	CASSGGTRGEQYF
NA	TRBD1	TRBJ1-6	TRBV7-7	TGTGCTAGCAGCTTTAGTTGGACAGGGTGGAAGTCACCCCTCCACTTT	CASSFSWTGWKSPLHF
NA	NA	TRBJ2-7	TRBV19	TGTGCCAGTAGCGCACCGCGGACCTCACCTACCTACGAGCAGTACTTC	CASSAPRTSPTYEQYF
NA	TRBD1	TRBJ2-7	TRBV11-3	TGTGCCAACAGCTTAGGCAGGGGGCTCTGGGAGCAGTACTTC	CANSLGRGLWEQYF
NA	NA	TRBJ2-1	TRBV19	TGTGCCAGTAGTCCCCGGGTGGGGAGAGATGGTGAGCAGTTCTTC	CASSPRVGRDGEQFF
NA	TRBD1	TRBJ1-2	TRBV25-1	TGTGCCAGCAGAGAACAGGGGAACTATGGCTACACCTTC	CASREQGNYGYTF
NA	NA	TRBJ2-2	TRBV5-4	TGTGCCAGCAGTAGAGGGGGGACCGGCACCGGGGAGCTGTTTTTT	CASSRGGTGTGELFF
NA	NA	TRBJ1-3	TRBV7-9	TGTGCCAGCAGCACCGGGACGTTTAATTACTATTTT	CASSTGTFNYYF
NA	NA	TRBJ1-3	TRBV11-3	TGTGCCAGCAGCTTAGGAGACCGTATCTTCTCTGGAAACACCATATATTTT	CASSLGDRIFSGNTIYF
NA	TRBD1	TRBJ2-7	TRBV30	TGTGCCTGGAGTCGGACAGGGGACGAGCAGTACTTC	CAWSRTGDEQYF
NA	NA	TRBJ1-5	TRBV6-1	TGTGCCAGCAGTGAACTTTCAGGGACCTATCAGCCCCAGCATTTT	CASSELSGTYQPQHF
NA	TRBD2	TRBJ2-7	TRBV14	TGTGCCAGCAGCCAAGATCTCGGGGCTAGCGGGAGAGGAAGGGAGCAGTACTTC	CASSQDLGASGRGREQYF
NA	TRBD1	TRBJ2-5	TRBV18	TGTGCCAGCTCACCACCAGCAGGGGGCGTACAAGAGACCCAGTACTTC	CASSPPAGGVQETQYF
NA	NA	TRBJ2-3	TRBV2	TGTGCCAGCACCCAGATGATGGCAGATACGCAGTATTTT	CASTQMMADTQYF
NA	TRBD2	TRBJ2-3	TRBV7-6	TGTGCCAGCAGCTTACGTAGCGGGAGCACAGATACGCAGTATTTT	CASSLRSGSTDTQYF
NA	TRBD2	TRBJ2-1	TRBV16	TGTGCCAGCAGCCATTGGACTAGCGGGCCGATCTACAATGAGCAGTTCTTC	CASSHWTSGPIYNEQFF
once	NA	TRBJ1-5	TRBV5-6	TGTGCCAGCAGTAAATACCCGGGACGGGAAGGTCAGCCCCAGCATTTT	CASSKYPGREGQPQHF
NA	NA	TRBJ1-3	TRBV5-1	TGCGCCAGCAGCTTGGCCTCCCGGAGCACCATATATTTT	CASSLASRSTIYF
once	TRBD1	TRBJ2-7	TRBV6-6	TGTGCCAGCCGCCTGGGACAGGGGGATTCCTACGAGCAGTACTTC	CASRLGQGDSYEQYF
NA	NA	TRBJ1-1	TRBV28	TGTGCCAGCAGTTCCGGCCCCGGACCCCGTAGGGACACTGAAGCTTTCTTT	CASSSGPGPRRDTEAFF
NA	TRBD2	TRBJ2-2	TRBV4-3	TGCGCCAGCAGCCAAGACCCCTCTAGCGGGAGGGACACCGGGGAGCTGTTTTTT	CASSQDPSSGRDTGELFF
NA	NA	TRBJ2-5	TRBV7-8	TGTGCCAGCAGCTTCGTGGGCGGGAATGGGGAGACCCAGTACTTC	CASSFVGGNGETQYF
NA	NA	TRBJ2-5	TRBV5-1	TGCGCCAGCAGCTTGGCGGCTCACCTAGAGGAGACCCAGTACTTC	CASSLAAHLEETQYF
NA	NA	TRBJ2-4	TRBV19	TGTGCCAGTAGTATACGACTTACGCCTGAGGGCATTCAGTACTTC	CASSIRLTPEGIQYF
NA	NA	TRBJ1-3	TRBV9	TGTGCCAGCAGTGACCCCTATTCTTTCTCTGGAAACACCATATATTTT	CASSDPYSFSGNTIYF
NA	TRBD2	TRBJ2-1	TRBV15	TGTGCCACCAGCAGAACTAGCGGAAGACACAATGAGCAGTTCTTC	CATSRTSGRHNEQFF
NA	NA	TRBJ1-1	TRBV6-5	TGTGCCAGCAGTTACTCGACAGGAGCGAACACTGAAGCTTTCTTT	CASSYSTGANTEAFF
NA	NA	TRBJ1-4	TRBV5-1	TGCGCCAGCAGCTCCGAACTAAGGGAAAAACTGTTTTTT	CASSSELREKLFF
NA	NA	TRBJ1-1	TRBV18	TGTGCCAGCTCATCTCTGACAGCTTTGGCGGGGAACACTGAAGCTTTCTTT	CASSSLTALAGNTEAFF
NA	NA	TRBJ1-3	TRBV5-4	TGTGCCAGCAGCTTGGGGGGTCAGTTCGCTGGAAACACCATATATTTT	CASSLGGQFAGNTIYF
NA	NA	TRBJ2-5	TRBV5-4	TGTGCCAGCAAAAAGGAGACTAGTGGAGAGACCCAGTACTTC	CASKKETSGETQYF
NA	TRBD2	TRBJ2-2	TRBV28	TGTGCCAGCAGTTCCCCTAGCGGGAGCAACACCGGGGAGCTGTTTTTT	CASSSPSGSNTGELFF
NA	NA	TRBJ1-1	TRBV5-8	TGTGCCAGCAGCTACTACAGGCTACCACTGAACACTGAAGCTTTCTTT	CASSYYRLPLNTEAFF
NA	NA	TRBJ1-5	TRBV9	TGTGCCAGCAGCCCGACAGACTCGATGGCCCCCTTTTTT	CASSPTDSMAPFF
NA	NA	TRBJ1-3	TRBV7-2	TGTGCCAGCAGCTTAAACAGTCCGAACTCTGGAAACACCATATATTTT	CASSLNSPNSGNTIYF
NA	TRBD2	TRBJ2-5	TRBV5-4	TGTGCCAGCAGCTCTCCCGGGACTAGTCTTGAGACCCAGTACTTC	CASSSPGTSLETQYF
NA	NA	TRBJ2-5	TRBV29-1	TGCAGCGTTGAAGATCGTCGTGGTCAGTACTTC	CSVEDRRGQYF
NA	TRBD1	TRBJ1-2	TRBV29-1	TGCAGCGTTGAGGGCAGGGGGGGCTATGGCTACACCTTC	CSVEGRGGYGYTF
NA	NA	TRBJ2-1	TRBV5-6	TGTGCCAGCACCCCTCGGGTCTACAATGAGCAGTTCTTC	CASTPRVYNEQFF
NA	NA	TRBJ2-2	TRBV7-2	TGTGCCAGCAGCCCATCGAGGAACACCGGGGAGCTGTTTTTT	CASSPSRNTGELFF
NA	TRBD2	TRBJ2-1	TRBV4-2	TGTGCCAGCAGCCGGGGGGAGGGACTAGCGTTGAATGAGCAGTTCTTC	CASSRGEGLALNEQFF
NA	TRBD1	TRBJ2-7	TRBV7-8	TGTGCCAGCAGCCCCCCCCGGGACAGACTAAGCTACGAGCAGTACTTC	CASSPPRDRLSYEQYF
NA	NA	TRBJ2-5	TRBV18	TGTGCCAGCTCACTGGCCCGGATGGAGACCCAGTACTTC	CASSLARMETQYF
NA	TRBD2	TRBJ2-2	TRBV11-3	TGTGCCAGCAGCCGAGCGGGAGCGATCACCGGGGAGCTGTTTTTT	CASSRAGAITGELFF
NA	TRBD1	TRBJ2-1	TRBV19	TGTGCCAGTAAACCTGACAGGGGGCGCATAGAGGAGCAGTTCTTC	CASKPDRGRIEEQFF
NA	NA	TRBJ2-1	TRBV7-9	TGTGCCAGCAGCTTTGTTTCCCAGGGCAGTGAGCAGTTCTTC	CASSFVSQGSEQFF
NA	NA	TRBJ2-5	TRBV28	TGTGCCAGCACCAGCGCCCGGGCCCAGTACTTC	CASTSARAQYF
NA	NA	TRBJ2-2	TRBV7-9	TGTGCCAGCAGCTTGAGGGAACCGAACACCGGGGAGCTGTTTTTT	CASSLREPNTGELFF